These 3 T cell receptor beta chains share one sample of origin, sequenced in a study of shared clonotypes between healthy human individuals. The assay was immunoSEQ multiplex PCR, and TCRdb's table has in-frame clones only and misses some. Of millions of clones listed, about 92% were seen once; the top ten hold 1.5% to 2%. Naive CD8 cells lacked CD45RO, underwent positive selection for CCR7 and left out terminally differentiated effector memory CD45RA+ cells. Sequenced material: naive CD8+ T cells from PBMCs. All receptors come from a man in his late teens or twenties in good health. Some clones in this sample may be carry-over from other donors' samples.

The chain couples TRBV30 to TRBJ1-1, with a possible D match to TRBD1 (5 bases). Deletions cut 2 bases from V and 3 bases from J, with 13 bases between. Germline loops: CDR1 GTSNPN, CDR2 SVGIG (reference sequence). The CDR3 extends over 14 amino acids. CDR3 loop: CAWSPGTAHTEAFF. CDR3 nucleotides: TGTGCCTGGAGTCCCGGGACGGCTCACACTGAAGCTTTCTTT. Using reference TRBV30 and TRBJ1-1 for the parts outside the CDR3, the full variable domain is SQTIHQWPATLVQPVGSPLSLECTVEGTSNPNLYWYRQAAGRGLQLLFYSVGIGQISSEVPQNLSASRPQDRQFILSSKKLLLSDSGFYLCAWSPGTAHTEAFFGQGTRLTVV.

This chain connects TRBV5-4 to TRBJ2-2; weak D call: TRBD1 (5 bases). This CDR3 has 13 residues. Deletions cut 2 bases from V and 6 bases from J, with 8 bases between. The germline V gene has CDR1 SGHNT and CDR2 YYREEE (reference sequence). The DNA for the CDR3 is TGTGCCAGCAGCTTTGGGGCGGCCGGGGAGCTGTTTTTT. This codes for CASSFGAAGELFF.

This chain links TRBV6-1 with TRBJ2-1, with TRBD2 matching over 9 bases. The V gene end was trimmed by 5 bases and the J gene end by 3 bases; junction bases not matched to a gene: 5. Per the germline V gene, CDR1 is MNHNS and CDR2 is SASEGT. The CDR3 loop spans 15 amino acids. CDR3 residues: CASSPTSGDYNEQFF. The CDR3 DNA sequence: TGTGCCAGCAGTCCGACTAGCGGAGACTACAATGAGCAGTTCTTC.